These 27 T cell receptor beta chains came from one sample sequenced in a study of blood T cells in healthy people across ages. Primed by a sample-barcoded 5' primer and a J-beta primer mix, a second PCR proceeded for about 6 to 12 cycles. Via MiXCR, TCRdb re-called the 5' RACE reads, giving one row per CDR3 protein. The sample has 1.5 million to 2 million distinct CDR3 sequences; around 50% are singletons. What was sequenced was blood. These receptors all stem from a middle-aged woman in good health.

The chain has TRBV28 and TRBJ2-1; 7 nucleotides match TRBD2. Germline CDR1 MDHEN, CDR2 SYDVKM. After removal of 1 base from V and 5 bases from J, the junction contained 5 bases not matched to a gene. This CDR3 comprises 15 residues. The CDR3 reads CASSLLRDYHNEQFF. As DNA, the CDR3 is TGTGCCAGCAGTTTATTGCGGGACTACCACAATGAGCAGTTCTTC.

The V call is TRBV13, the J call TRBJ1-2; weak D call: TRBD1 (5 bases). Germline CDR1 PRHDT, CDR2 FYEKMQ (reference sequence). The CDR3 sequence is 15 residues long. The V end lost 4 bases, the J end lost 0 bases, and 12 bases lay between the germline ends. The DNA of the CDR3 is TGTGCCAGCAGCTCACGAGACAGCTCTAACTATGGCTACACCTTC. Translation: CASSSRDSSNYGYTF.

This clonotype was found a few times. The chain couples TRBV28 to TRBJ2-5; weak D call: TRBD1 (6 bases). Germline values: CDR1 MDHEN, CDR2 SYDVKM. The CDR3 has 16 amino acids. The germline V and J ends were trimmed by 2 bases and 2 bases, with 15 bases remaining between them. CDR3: CASSLAGQRLQETQYF. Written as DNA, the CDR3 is TGTGCCAGCAGTTTAGCCGGACAGAGATTACAAGAGACCCAGTACTTC.

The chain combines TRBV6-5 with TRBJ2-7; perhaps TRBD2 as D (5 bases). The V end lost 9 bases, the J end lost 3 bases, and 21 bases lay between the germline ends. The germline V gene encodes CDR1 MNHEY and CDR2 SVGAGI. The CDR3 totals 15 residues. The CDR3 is CASTMTASHHYEQYF. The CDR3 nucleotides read TGTGCCAGTACCATGACGGCTAGCCACCACTACGAGCAGTACTTC.

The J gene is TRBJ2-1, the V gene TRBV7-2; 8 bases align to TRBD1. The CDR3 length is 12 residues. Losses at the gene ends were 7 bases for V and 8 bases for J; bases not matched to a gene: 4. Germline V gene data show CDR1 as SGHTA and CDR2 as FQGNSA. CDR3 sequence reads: CASTGTGHEQFF. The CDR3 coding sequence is TGTGCCAGCACCGGGACAGGCCATGAGCAGTTCTTC.

The CDR3 sequence is CASSQASGAAYNEQFF. The DNA of the CDR3 is TGCGCCAGCAGCCAAGCGTCGGGGGCGGCTTACAATGAGCAGTTCTTC. The J gene is TRBJ2-1, the V gene TRBV4-3; D might be TRBD1 or TRBD2, each matching 6 bases. The V gene lost 1 base and the J gene lost 4 bases, with 14 bases spanning the gap. The germline V gene encodes CDR1 LGHNA and CDR2 YSLEER. CDR3 length: 16 residues.

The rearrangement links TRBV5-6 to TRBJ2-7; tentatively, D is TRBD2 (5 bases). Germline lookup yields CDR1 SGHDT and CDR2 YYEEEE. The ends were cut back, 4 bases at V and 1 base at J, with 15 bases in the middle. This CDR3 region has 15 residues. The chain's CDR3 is CASSGIPGESYEQYF. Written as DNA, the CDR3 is TGTGCCAGCAGCGGAATACCCGGGGAATCCTACGAGCAGTACTTC.

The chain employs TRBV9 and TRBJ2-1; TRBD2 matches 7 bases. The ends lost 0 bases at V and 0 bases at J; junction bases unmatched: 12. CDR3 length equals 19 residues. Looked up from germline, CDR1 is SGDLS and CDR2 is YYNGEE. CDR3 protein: CASSVARGEGGSSYNEQFF. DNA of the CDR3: TGTGCCAGCAGCGTAGCTCGGGGGGAGGGTGGGAGCTCCTACAATGAGCAGTTCTTC. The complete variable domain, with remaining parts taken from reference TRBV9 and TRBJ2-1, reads DSGVTQTPKHLITATGQRVTLRCSPRSGDLSVYWYQQSLDQGLQFLIQYYNGEERAKGNILERFSAQQFPDLHSELNLSSLELGDSALYFCASSVARGEGGSSYNEQFFGPGTRLTVL.

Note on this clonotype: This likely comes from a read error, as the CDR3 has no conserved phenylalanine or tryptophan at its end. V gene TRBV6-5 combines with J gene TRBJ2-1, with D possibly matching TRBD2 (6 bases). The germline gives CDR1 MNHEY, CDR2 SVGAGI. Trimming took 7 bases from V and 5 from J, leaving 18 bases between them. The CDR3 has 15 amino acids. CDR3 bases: TGTGCCAGCATAGACGTGGGGGGTTTTAACAATGAGCAGTTCTTG. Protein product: CASIDVGGFNNEQFL.

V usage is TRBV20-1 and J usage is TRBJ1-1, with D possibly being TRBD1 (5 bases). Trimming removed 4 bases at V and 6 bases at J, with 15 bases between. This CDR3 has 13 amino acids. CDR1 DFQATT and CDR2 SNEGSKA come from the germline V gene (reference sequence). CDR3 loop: CSATVPGPPEAFF. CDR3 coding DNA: TGCAGTGCTACCGTGCCGGGACCACCTGAAGCTTTCTTT.

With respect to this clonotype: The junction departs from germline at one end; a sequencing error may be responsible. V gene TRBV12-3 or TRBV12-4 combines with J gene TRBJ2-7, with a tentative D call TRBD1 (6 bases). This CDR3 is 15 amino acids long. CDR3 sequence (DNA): TGTACCAGCAGTTTATGGGGGCAGGGCGTCCACGAGCAGTACTTC. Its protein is CTSSLWGQGVHEQYF.

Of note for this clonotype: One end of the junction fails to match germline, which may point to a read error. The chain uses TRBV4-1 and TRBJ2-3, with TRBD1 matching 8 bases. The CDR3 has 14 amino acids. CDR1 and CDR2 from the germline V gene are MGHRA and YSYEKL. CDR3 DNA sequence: TGCGCCATCGGACAGGGTAGGTCGTCAGATACGCGGTATTTT. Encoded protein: CAIGQGRSSDTRYF.

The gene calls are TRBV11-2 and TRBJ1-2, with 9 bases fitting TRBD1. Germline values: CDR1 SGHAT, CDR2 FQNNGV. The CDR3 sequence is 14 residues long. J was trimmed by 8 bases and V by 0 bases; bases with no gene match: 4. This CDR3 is CASSLETGGSGYTF. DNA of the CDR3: TGTGCCAGCAGCTTAGAGACAGGGGGGTCAGGCTACACCTTC.

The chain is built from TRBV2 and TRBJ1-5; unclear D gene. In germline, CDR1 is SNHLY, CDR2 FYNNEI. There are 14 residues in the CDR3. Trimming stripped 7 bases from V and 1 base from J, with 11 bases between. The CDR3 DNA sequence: TGTGCCAGCAAGATGGGAAGCAGCAATCAGCCCCAGCATTTT. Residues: CASKMGSSNQPQHF.

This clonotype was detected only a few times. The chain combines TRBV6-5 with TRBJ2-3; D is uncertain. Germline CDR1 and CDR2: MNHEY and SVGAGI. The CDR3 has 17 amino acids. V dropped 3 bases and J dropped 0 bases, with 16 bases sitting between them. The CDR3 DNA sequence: TGTGCCAGCAGTTATCTACGTGCGGAAACTAGCACAGATACGCAGTATTTT. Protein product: CASSYLRAETSTDTQYF.

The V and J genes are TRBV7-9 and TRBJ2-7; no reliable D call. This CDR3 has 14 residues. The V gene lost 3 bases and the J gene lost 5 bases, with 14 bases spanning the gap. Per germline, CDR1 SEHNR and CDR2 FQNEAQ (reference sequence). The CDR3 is CASSFTTAVDEQYF. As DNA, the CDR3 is TGTGCCAGCAGCTTCACAACAGCCGTCGACGAGCAGTACTTC.

The CDR3 sequence is CASSGGFFATNEKLFF. The CDR3, as DNA: TGTGCCAGCAGTGGAGGTTTCTTCGCAACTAATGAAAAACTGTTTTTT. The chain uses TRBV25-1 and TRBJ1-4; D unclear. V lost 4 bases, J lost 0 bases, and 12 bases lay in between. Germline V lookup: CDR1 MGHDK, CDR2 SYGVNS. The CDR3 is made up of 16 amino acids.

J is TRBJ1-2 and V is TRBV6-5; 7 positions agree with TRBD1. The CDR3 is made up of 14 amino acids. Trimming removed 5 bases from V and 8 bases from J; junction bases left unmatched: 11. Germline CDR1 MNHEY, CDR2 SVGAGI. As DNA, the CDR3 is TGTGCCAGCAGTCTCAGGACAGGAAGAGGGGGCTACACCTTC. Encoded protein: CASSLRTGRGGYTF.

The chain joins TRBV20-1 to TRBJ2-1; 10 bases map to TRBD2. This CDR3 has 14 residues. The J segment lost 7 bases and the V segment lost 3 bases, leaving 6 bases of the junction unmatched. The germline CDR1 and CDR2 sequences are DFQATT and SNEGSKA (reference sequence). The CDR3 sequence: CSARSGGALNEQFF. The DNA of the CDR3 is TGCAGTGCTAGGAGCGGGGGGGCCTTGAATGAGCAGTTCTTC.

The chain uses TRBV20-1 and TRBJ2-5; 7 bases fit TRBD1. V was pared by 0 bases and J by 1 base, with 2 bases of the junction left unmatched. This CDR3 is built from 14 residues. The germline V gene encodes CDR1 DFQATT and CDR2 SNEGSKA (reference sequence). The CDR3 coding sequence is TGCAGTGCTAGAGAGAAGGGGGCCCAAGAGACCCAGTACTTC. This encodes CSAREKGAQETQYF.

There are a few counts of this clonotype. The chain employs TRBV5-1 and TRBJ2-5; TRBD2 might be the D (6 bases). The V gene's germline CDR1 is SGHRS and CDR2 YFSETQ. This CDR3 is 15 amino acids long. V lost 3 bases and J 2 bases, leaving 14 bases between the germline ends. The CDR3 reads CASSSYRDLQETQYF. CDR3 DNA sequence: TGCGCCAGCAGCTCTTACCGGGACTTACAAGAGACCCAGTACTTC.

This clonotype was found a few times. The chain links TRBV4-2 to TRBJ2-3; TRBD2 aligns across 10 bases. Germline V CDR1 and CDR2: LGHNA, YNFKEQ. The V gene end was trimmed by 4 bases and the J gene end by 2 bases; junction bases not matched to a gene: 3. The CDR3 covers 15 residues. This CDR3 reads CASSRGTSVTDTQYF. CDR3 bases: TGTGCCAGCAGCCGGGGGACTAGCGTCACAGATACGCAGTATTTT.

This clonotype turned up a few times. CDR3 residues: CSARDPRRYGYTF. Written as DNA, the CDR3 is TGCAGTGCTAGAGATCCAAGGCGATATGGCTACACCTTC. This chain joins TRBV20-1 and TRBJ1-2; no clear D. Trimming shortened V by 0 bases and J by 5 bases, and 10 bases separated the two germline ends. Germline CDR1 and CDR2: DFQATT and SNEGSKA (reference sequence). This CDR3 spans 13 amino acids.

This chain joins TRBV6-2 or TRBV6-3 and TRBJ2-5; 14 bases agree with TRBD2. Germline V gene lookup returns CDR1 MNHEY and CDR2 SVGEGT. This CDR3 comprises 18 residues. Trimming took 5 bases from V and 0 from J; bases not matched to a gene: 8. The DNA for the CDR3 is TGTGCCAGCAGTCGCCATGGGACTAGCGGGGGAAACCAAGAGACCCAGTACTTC. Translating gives CASSRHGTSGGNQETQYF.

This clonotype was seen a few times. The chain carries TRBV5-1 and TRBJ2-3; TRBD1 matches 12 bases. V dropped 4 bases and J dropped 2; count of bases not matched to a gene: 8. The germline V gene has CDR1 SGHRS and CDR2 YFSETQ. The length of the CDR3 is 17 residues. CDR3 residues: CASSPGTGGLYTDTQYF. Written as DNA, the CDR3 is TGCGCCAGCAGCCCCGGGACAGGGGGCTTGTACACAGATACGCAGTATTTT.

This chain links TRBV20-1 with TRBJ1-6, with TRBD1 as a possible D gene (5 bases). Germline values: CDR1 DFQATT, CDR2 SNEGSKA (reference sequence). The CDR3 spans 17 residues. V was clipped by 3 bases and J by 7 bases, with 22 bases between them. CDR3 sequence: CSASGVDSVGENSPLHF. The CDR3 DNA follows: TGCAGTGCTAGTGGGGTAGACAGTGTGGGTGAGAATTCACCCCTCCACTTT.

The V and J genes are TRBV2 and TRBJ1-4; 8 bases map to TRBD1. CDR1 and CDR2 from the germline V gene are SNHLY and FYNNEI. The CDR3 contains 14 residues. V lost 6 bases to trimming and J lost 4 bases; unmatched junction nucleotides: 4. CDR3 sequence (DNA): TGTGCCAGCAGGGGACAGGTCTATAATGAAAAACTGTTTTTT. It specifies CASRGQVYNEKLFF.